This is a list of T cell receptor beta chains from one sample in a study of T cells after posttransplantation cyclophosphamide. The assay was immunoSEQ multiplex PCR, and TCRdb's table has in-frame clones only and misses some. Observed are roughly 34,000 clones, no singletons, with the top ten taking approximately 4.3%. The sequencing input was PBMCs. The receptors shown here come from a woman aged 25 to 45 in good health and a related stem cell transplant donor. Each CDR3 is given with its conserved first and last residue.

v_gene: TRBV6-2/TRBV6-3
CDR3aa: CASSLGDRGRSNNSPLHF

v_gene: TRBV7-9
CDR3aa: CASSHTRDRASNQPQHF

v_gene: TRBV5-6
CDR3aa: CASSFWDRLTDTQYF

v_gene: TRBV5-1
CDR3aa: CASSSAGAAGNTIYF

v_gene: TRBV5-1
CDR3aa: CASSWGKYGYTF

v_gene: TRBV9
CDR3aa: CASSRGASSYNEQFF

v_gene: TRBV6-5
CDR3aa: CASSYSKGSGSEQYF

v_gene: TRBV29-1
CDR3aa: CSVGRRGYTQYF

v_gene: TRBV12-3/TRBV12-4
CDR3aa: CASSSDTFGSGANVLTF

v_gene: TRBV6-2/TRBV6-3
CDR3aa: CASSDTQWTGGNYGYTF

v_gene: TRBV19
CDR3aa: CASSIVTGDGYTF

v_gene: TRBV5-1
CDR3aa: CASRTEGHSYGYTF

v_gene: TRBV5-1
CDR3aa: CASSLTGYEAFF

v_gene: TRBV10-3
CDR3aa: CAIGGVSYEQYF

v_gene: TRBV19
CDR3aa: CASSRRDRGSSNQPQHF

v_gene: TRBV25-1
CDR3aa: CASSEWGLGYGYTF

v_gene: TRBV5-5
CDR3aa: CASSRTGENTGELFF

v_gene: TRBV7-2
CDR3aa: CASSLRQGGHEQFF

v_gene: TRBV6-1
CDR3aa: CASSEVEGTDVKAKNIQYF

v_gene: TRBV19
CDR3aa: CASSQTGTSGELFF

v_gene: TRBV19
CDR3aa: CASSVTGGSYGYTF

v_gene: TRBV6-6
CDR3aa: CASSYSPQGTGELFF

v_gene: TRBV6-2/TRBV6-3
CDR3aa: CASSPGTQYGYTF

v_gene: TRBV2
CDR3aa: CASSELAGGQETQYF

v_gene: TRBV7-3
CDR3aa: CASSLQQGDEQYF

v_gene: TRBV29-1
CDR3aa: CSANGCISGNQPQHF

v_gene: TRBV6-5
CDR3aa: CASSYGGGRDEQFF

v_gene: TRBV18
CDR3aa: CASSPKGQDSTDTQYF

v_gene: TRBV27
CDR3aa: CASSLDRVETYEQYF

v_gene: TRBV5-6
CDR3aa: CASSPQTGAKNIQYF

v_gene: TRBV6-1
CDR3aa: CASSETGATDTQYF

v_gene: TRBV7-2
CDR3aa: CASSTNRGFEETQYF

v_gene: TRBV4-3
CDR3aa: CASSQEGGTGRGLGSPLHF

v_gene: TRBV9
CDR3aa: CASSPRQGTRGYTF

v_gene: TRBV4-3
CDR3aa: CASSGGSYEKLFF